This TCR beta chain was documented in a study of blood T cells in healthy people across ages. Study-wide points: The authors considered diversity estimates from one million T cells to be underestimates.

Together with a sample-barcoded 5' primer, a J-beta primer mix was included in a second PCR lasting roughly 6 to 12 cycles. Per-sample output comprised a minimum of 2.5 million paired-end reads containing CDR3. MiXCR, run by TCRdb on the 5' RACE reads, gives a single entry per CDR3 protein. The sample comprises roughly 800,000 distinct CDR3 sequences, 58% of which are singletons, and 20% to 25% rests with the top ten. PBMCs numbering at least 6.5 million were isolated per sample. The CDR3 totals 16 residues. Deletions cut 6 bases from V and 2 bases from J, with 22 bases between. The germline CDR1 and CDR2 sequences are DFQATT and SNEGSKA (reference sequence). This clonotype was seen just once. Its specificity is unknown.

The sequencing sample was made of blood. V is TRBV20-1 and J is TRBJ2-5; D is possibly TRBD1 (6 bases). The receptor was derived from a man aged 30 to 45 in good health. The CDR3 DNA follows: TGCAGTGCCCAAATCAGGGGCGGATGGCAACAAGAGACCCAGTACTTC. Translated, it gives CSAQIRGGWQQETQYF.